This T cell receptor (beta chain) is from a study of shared clonotypes between healthy human individuals. Study-level information: The donor pool was made up of a couple of women and three men aged 18 to 49.

The CDR3 totals 16 residues. The V end was cut by 0 bases, the J end by 4 bases, with 13 bases between. The germline V gene encodes CDR1 LGHNA and CDR2 YSLEER. Every donor, a Caucasian adult, lived in Nashville, Tennessee. Here immunoSEQ multiplex PCR was the method, and the copy in TCRdb shows in-frame clones only, minus some. This sample has about 360,000 clones; over 70% occur once, and the top ten carry over 9.5%. This receptor was obtained from a man aged 25-45 years in good health. Sequencing was done on a sample of memory CD4+ T cells sorted from blood. Subset denoted: CD45RA-negative fraction. The V gene is TRBV4-3, the J gene TRBJ2-1; a weak D match, TRBD2 (5 bases). CDR3 residues: CASSQEPGSVYNEQFF. The CDR3 DNA sequence: TGCGCCAGCAGCCAAGAACCGGGATCTGTGTACAATGAGCAGTTCTTC.